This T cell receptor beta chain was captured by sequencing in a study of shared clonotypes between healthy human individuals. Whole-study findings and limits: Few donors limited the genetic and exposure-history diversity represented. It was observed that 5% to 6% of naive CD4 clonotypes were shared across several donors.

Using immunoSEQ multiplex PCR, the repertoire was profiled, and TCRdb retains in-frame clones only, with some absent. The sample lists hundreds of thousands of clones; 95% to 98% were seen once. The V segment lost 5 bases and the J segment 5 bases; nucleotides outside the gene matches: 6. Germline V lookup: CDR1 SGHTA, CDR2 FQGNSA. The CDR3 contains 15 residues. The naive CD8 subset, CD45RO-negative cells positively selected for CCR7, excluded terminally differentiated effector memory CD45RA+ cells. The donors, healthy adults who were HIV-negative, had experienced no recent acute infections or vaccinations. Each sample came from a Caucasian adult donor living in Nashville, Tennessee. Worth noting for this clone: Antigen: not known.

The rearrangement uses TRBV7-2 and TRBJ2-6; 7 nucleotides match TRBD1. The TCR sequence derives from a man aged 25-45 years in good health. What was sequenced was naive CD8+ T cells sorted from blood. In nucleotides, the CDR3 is TGTGCCAGCAGCGCCTCGACAGGGAGGGCCAACGTCCTGACTTTC. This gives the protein CASSASTGRANVLTF.